The 27 T cell receptor beta chains presented below share a single source sample, sequenced in a study of CD8+CD57+ T cells in acquired aplastic anemia. Genomic DNA provided the template from which TCR beta VDJ and CDR3 profiles were obtained. One entry per CDR3 protein, called by TCRdb with MiXCR from the reads. Among 68,000 or so distinct CDR3 sequences, approximately 51% were seen once, and the ten largest hold about 8.3%. The sequenced material came from sorted CD4+, CD8+, or CD8+CD57+ T cells (not recorded which) from PBMCs. These receptors all come from a human donor in good health, serving as a control.

Concerning this clonotype itself: A much larger clone lies a single base off, so this may be a read error. The chain uses TRBV11-2 and TRBJ2-1, with D perhaps TRBD2 (5 bases). CDR1 and CDR2 from the germline V gene are SGHAT and FQNNGV. CDR3 size: 15 residues. The CDR3 loop reads CASSPTWSGYSEQFF. DNA for the CDR3: TGTGCCAGCAGCCCGACGTGGAGCGGATACAGTGAGCAGTTCTTC.

The V and J genes are TRBV28 and TRBJ2-7; D tentatively reads TRBD1 or TRBD2 (6 bases each). The ends were cut back, 2 bases at V and 4 bases at J, with 15 bases in the middle. This CDR3 has 15 amino acids. Germline CDR1 MDHEN, CDR2 SYDVKM. The DNA for the CDR3 is TGTGCCAGCAGTTTAAGGAGGGGGGCAATTTACGAGCAGTACTTC. Translated, it gives CASSLRRGAIYEQYF.

In this sample, this clonotype turned up many times. The J gene is TRBJ1-1, the V gene TRBV11-2; tentatively, D is TRBD1 (6 bases). Per germline, CDR1 SGHAT and CDR2 FQNNGV. The CDR3 consists of 15 residues. Deletions cut 6 bases from V and 8 bases from J, with 22 bases between. In nucleotides, the CDR3 is TGTGCCAGCAGTTCTTATAGGGGGGGTCTCTGGGAAGCTTTCTTT. Translation gives CASSSYRGGLWEAFF. The full variable domain, rest sourced from reference TRBV11-2 and TRBJ1-1, is EAGVAQSPRYKIIEKRQSVAFWCNPISGHATLYWYQQILGQGPKLLIQFQNNGVVDDSQLPKDRFSAERLKGVDSTLKIQPAKLEDSAVYLCASSSYRGGLWEAFFGQGTRLTVV.

The J gene is TRBJ1-1, the V gene TRBV25-1; the D gene is possibly TRBD1 (5 bases). The germline V and J ends were trimmed by 8 bases and 3 bases, with 13 bases remaining between them. The CDR3 runs 13 residues. Looked up from germline, CDR1 is MGHDK and CDR2 is SYGVNS. CDR3 sequence (DNA): TGTGCCAGCGACGGACGGGGGGACACTGAAGCTTTCTTT. Translation gives CASDGRGDTEAFF. The full variable domain, completed using reference TRBV25-1 and TRBJ1-1, is EADIYQTPRYLVIGTGKKITLECSQTMGHDKMYWYQQDPGMELHLIHYSYGVNSTEKGDLSSESTVSRIRTEHFPLTLESARPSHTSQYLCASDGRGDTEAFFGQGTRLTVV.

V and J are TRBV20-1 and TRBJ1-2, with D uncertain. Trimming shortened V by 5 bases and J by 4 bases, and 14 bases separated the two germline ends. This CDR3 is 13 amino acids long. Germline CDR1 is DFQATT and CDR2 is SNEGSKA (reference sequence). The CDR3 DNA reads as TGCAGTGCTTTGGATGGGGTTGGCTATGGCTACACCTTC. This encodes CSALDGVGYGYTF.

This clonotype was observed at least ten times. This chain connects TRBV27 to TRBJ1-5, with D maybe TRBD1 (6 bases). Germline lookup yields CDR1 MNHEY and CDR2 SMNVEV (reference sequence). The CDR3 is made up of 14 amino acids. V lost 6 bases, J lost 4 bases, and 13 bases lay in between. The CDR3 here is CASRLGTLNQPQHF. CDR3 DNA sequence: TGTGCCAGCAGACTCGGGACACTTAATCAGCCCCAGCATTTT.

This clonotype was counted at least ten times. The CDR3: CASSITRGGEQFF. The CDR3 coding sequence is TGTGCCAGTAGTATAACCCGGGGCGGTGAGCAGTTCTTC. V is TRBV19 and J is TRBJ2-1; D may correspond to TRBD1 or TRBD2 (5 bases each). From germline, CDR1 is LNHDA and CDR2 SQIVND (reference sequence). The CDR3 is 13 amino acids. V gave up 2 bases and J gave up 9 bases, with 11 bases separating them. The entire variable domain, with the rest obtained from reference TRBV19 and TRBJ2-1, is as follows: DGGITQSPKYLFRKEGQNVTLSCEQNLNHDAMYWYRQDPGQGLRLIYYSQIVNDFQKGDIAEGYSVSREKKESFPLTVTSAQKNPTAFYLCASSITRGGEQFFGPGTRLTVL.

This chain joins TRBV29-1 and TRBJ2-7; D is unclear. The CDR3 runs 13 residues. Looked up from germline, CDR1 is SQVTM and CDR2 is ANQGSEA. The ends were cut back, 3 bases at V and 0 bases at J, with 9 bases in the middle. The CDR3 nucleotides read TGCAGCGTTGAGACGAGAGACTCCTACGAGCAGTACTTC. It codes for CSVETRDSYEQYF.

The chain is built from TRBV27 and TRBJ2-2; D is perhaps TRBD1 (6 bases). The germline V gene encodes CDR1 MNHEY and CDR2 SMNVEV (reference sequence). The CDR3 runs 13 residues. The ends were cut back, 6 bases at V and 5 bases at J, with 10 bases in the middle. CDR3 loop: CASSQGGTGELFF. Written as DNA, the CDR3 is TGTGCCAGCAGCCAAGGGGGAACCGGGGAGCTGTTTTTT.

This clonotype showed up many times. The CDR3 here is CASSFGIGYTF. In DNA form, the CDR3 reads TGTGCCAGCAGTTTTGGGATTGGCTACACCTTC. The V gene is TRBV12-3 or TRBV12-4, the J gene TRBJ1-2; D gene uncertain. This CDR3 contains 11 residues. The germline V and J ends were trimmed by 3 bases and 7 bases, with 6 bases remaining between them.

The chain carries TRBV2 and TRBJ1-2; D possibly corresponds to TRBD1 (6 bases). Trimming shortened V by 4 bases and J by 5 bases, and 14 bases separated the two germline ends. The germline gives CDR1 SNHLY, CDR2 FYNNEI. This CDR3 region has 14 residues. CDR3 residues: CASSGQAGGYGYTF. In nucleotides, the CDR3 is TGTGCCAGCAGTGGACAGGCAGGAGGGTATGGCTACACCTTC.

This clonotype was observed a few times. The rearrangement uses TRBV27 and TRBJ1-1; TRBD1 is a possible D gene (5 bases). V was clipped by 3 bases and J by 7 bases, with 9 bases between them. Germline V CDR1 and CDR2: MNHEY, SMNVEV (reference sequence). The CDR3 consists of 12 residues. CDR3 coding DNA: TGTGCCAGCAGTTTTGCAACAGGTGAAGCTTTCTTT. Translated, it gives CASSFATGEAFF.

This rearrangement joins TRBV7-9 to TRBJ1-3; no firm D call. The germline V and J ends were trimmed by 4 bases and 0 bases, with 7 bases remaining between them. Germline V gene sequence: CDR1 SEHNR, CDR2 FQNEAQ (reference sequence). This CDR3 is built from 14 residues. The CDR3 DNA reads as TGTGCCAGCAGCTATCAGAGCTCTGGAAACACCATATATTTT. This encodes CASSYQSSGNTIYF.

The CDR3 DNA is TGTGCCATCAGTCCGGGACACGGCGGTGAAAAACTGTTTTTT. Residues: CAISPGHGGEKLFF. The gene calls are TRBV10-3 and TRBJ1-4; weak D call: TRBD1 (6 bases). CDR3 size: 14 residues. Trimming shortened V by 5 bases and J by 7 bases, and 14 bases separated the two germline ends. Germline CDR1 is ENHRY and CDR2 is SYGVKD.

This clonotype was seen many times. The V and J genes are TRBV12-3 or TRBV12-4 and TRBJ2-5; TRBD2 agrees at 13 bases. CDR3 length: 18 amino acids. V dropped 2 bases and J dropped 5; count of bases not matched to a gene: 11. CDR3 nucleotide sequence: TGTGCCAGCAGTTTAAGGACAGGGACTAGCGGGATAGGGGAGACCCAGTACTTC. Translating gives CASSLRTGTSGIGETQYF.

This clonotype was seen at least ten times. The V gene is TRBV6-1, the J gene TRBJ2-3; weak D call: TRBD2 (5 bases). Trimming took off 7 bases at V and 4 bases at J, with 15 bases between the two ends. Germline CDR1 MNHNS, CDR2 SASEGT. This CDR3 is 14 amino acids long. DNA of the CDR3: TGTGCCAGCAATCGGGGAGACGGGCCAGATACGCAGTATTTT. It translates to CASNRGDGPDTQYF.

About this clonotype: A read error may produce the germline difference seen at one junction end. The V and J genes are TRBV29-1 and TRBJ1-1; D unresolved. The CDR3 is 10 amino acids. Germline V CDR1 and CDR2: SQVTM, ANQGSEA. CDR3 sequence (DNA): TGCAGCGTCGAAGACACTGAAGCTTTCTTT. This codes for CSVEDTEAFF.

The CDR3: CASHGGPPRPTNEKLFF. The CDR3 DNA follows: TGTGCCAGCCACGGGGGGCCACCCCGCCCAACTAATGAAAAACTGTTTTTT. The chain carries TRBV7-4 and TRBJ1-4, with D maybe TRBD1 (6 bases). Germline loops: CDR1 SGHVT, CDR2 SQSDAQ. V was clipped by 8 bases and J by 0 bases, with 19 bases between them. The CDR3 is made up of 17 amino acids.

This clonotype came up a few times. In DNA form, the CDR3 reads TGTGCCAGCAGTGAGGGACAGGGCTATAATTCACCCCTCCACTTT. This sequence encodes CASSEGQGYNSPLHF. This chain connects TRBV6-1 to TRBJ1-6; TRBD1 matches at 9 bases. Per the germline V gene, CDR1 is MNHNS and CDR2 is SASEGT. CDR3 size: 15 residues. J was trimmed by 3 bases and V by 3 bases; bases with no gene match: 0.

The chain couples TRBV2 to TRBJ2-7; the D is unclear. CDR3 size: 12 residues. Germline assignment: CDR1 SNHLY and CDR2 FYNNEI. Trimming took off 3 bases at V and 2 bases at J, with 5 bases between the two ends. CDR3: CASSDGPYEQYF. CDR3 bases: TGTGCCAGCAGTGACGGCCCCTACGAGCAGTACTTC.

The chain has TRBV25-1 and TRBJ2-7; tentatively, D is TRBD1 or TRBD2 (5 bases each). Between the trimmed V and J ends, which lost 3 bases and 1 base, there was a span of 13 bases. The CDR3 has 15 amino acids. Germline lookup yields CDR1 MGHDK and CDR2 SYGVNS. CDR3 bases: TGTGCCAGCAGTGATCGAGGGGCAAGATCCTACGAGCAGTACTTC. The encoded protein is CASSDRGARSYEQYF.

This clonotype has a handful of counts. The CDR3 here is CAIADRRNTEAFF. CDR3 in DNA: TGTGCCATCGCCGACAGGAGGAACACTGAAGCTTTCTTT. V and J are TRBV10-3 and TRBJ1-1; tentative D call: TRBD1 (6 bases). The germline gives CDR1 ENHRY, CDR2 SYGVKD. This CDR3 is 13 amino acids long. Trimming took 8 bases from V and 1 from J, leaving 11 bases between them.

This clonotype appeared many times. The V and J genes are TRBV5-4 and TRBJ2-1; the match to TRBD1 covers 10 bases. J lost 8 bases, V lost 1 base, and 9 bases had no gene match. The germline V gene encodes CDR1 SGHNT and CDR2 YYREEE (reference sequence). The CDR3 covers 16 residues. The chain's CDR3 is CASSLSPGQGLHEQFF. CDR3 nucleotides: TGTGCCAGCAGCTTGTCTCCGGGACAGGGGCTCCATGAGCAGTTCTTC. Looking up the rest from reference TRBV5-4 and TRBJ2-1 gives the full variable domain: ETGVTQSPTHLIKTRGQQVTLRCSSQSGHNTVSWYQQALGQGPQFIFQYYREEENGRGNFPPRFSGLQFPNYSSELNVNALELDDSALYLCASSLSPGQGLHEQFFGPGTRLTVL.

For this clonotype: A read error may account for a junction end that differs from germline. The V call is TRBV12-3 or TRBV12-4, the J call TRBJ1-5, with D hard to call. This CDR3 has 15 residues. The CDR3 DNA reads TGTGTCAGCAGTCCGCCCCTGGGTAGCAATCAGCCCCAGCATTTT. This translates into CVSSPPLGSNQPQHF.

There are many counts of this clonotype. The chain is built from TRBV2 and TRBJ1-1, with 7 nucleotides matching TRBD1. V lost 2 bases, J lost 5 bases, and 11 bases stayed unmatched. The CDR3 totals 16 residues. The germline V gene encodes CDR1 SNHLY and CDR2 FYNNEI. The CDR3 here is CASSERETGLGTEAFF. DNA for the CDR3: TGTGCCAGCAGTGAACGAGAGACAGGGCTTGGAACTGAAGCTTTCTTT.

This clonotype was recorded many times. CDR3 in amino acids: CASSPGSGGNGYTF. As DNA, the CDR3 is TGTGCCAGCAGCCCCGGGTCAGGGGGGAATGGCTACACCTTC. The chain couples TRBV7-9 to TRBJ1-2; 7 bases match TRBD1. Trimming took 5 bases from V and 6 from J; bases not matched to a gene: 9. There are 14 residues in the CDR3. CDR1 SEHNR and CDR2 FQNEAQ come from the germline V gene (reference sequence).

The gene calls are TRBV2 and TRBJ2-7; TRBD2 might be the D (5 bases). The CDR3 length is 11 residues. CDR1 and CDR2 (germline): SNHLY, FYNNEI. V was cut by 2 bases and J by 8 bases, with 7 bases left in between. CDR3 amino acids: CASSEPGKQYF. The CDR3, as DNA: TGTGCCAGCAGTGAACCGGGGAAGCAGTACTTC. Full variable domain (rest looked up from reference TRBV2 and TRBJ2-7): EPEVTQTPSHQVTQMGQEVILRCVPISNHLYFYWYRQILGQKVEFLVSFYNNEISEKSEIFDDQFSVERPDGSNFTLKIRSTKLEDSAMYFCASSEPGKQYFGPGTRLTVT.